Listed below are T cell receptor beta chains from one sample, sequenced in a study of cytomegalovirus exposure and HLA in healthy donors. This table comes from immunoSEQ multiplex PCR, and its TCRdb copy is limited to in-frame clones, with some not included. This table has approximately 190,000 clones, about 70% appearing once. Source material: PBMCs. The receptors were gathered from a woman in her twenties or thirties in good health and CMV-seronegative. Each CDR3 is given without its conserved first and last residue. Clone size is given for some rows only: seen once, a few or many times, or a class if the clone is expanded.

>TRBV23-1|-
ASSQSPRSYVPAYNEQF
>TRBV6-5|-
ASTSGNEQF
>TRBV11-2|-
ASSFFGDQETQY
>TRBV25-1|few
ASSEHNSIHEQF
>TRBV15|few
ATSRAGTPATNEKLF
>TRBV29-1|-
SVEGLGLLTYEQY
>TRBV6-6|-
ASSPLAQSSYEQY
>TRBV19|few
ASSTGGEQY
>TRBV6-1|-
ASSDSLAGGRGQY
>TRBV10-2|-
ASSEHLRNTGELF
>TRBV25-1|-
ASSESGVTYEQY
>TRBV6-4|-
ASTHGLAKPYNEQF
>TRBV9|-
ASSVSTGYQETQY
>TRBV5-1|-
ASSSRMTSGDYEQY
>TRBV7-2|few
ASSRTGGSSGYT
>TRBV28|-
ASSSRKRRPAAGEQY
>TRBV4-3|once
ASSQDLAGGLNEQF
>TRBV19|-
ASSNDRGPNQPQH
>TRBV7-2|-
ASSVRTGGVVGYGYT
>TRBV27|-
ASSGGGGVSTDTQY
>TRBV4-1|-
ASSRTSGGRGETQY
>TRBV12-2|-
ASRLGLAGGRSYNEQF
>TRBV6-6|-
ASRDTYSNQPQH
>TRBV5-1|few
ASSFEHGYT
>TRBV25-1|-
ASSARTGGGNNEQF
>TRBV29-1|-
SAKGAGNNYGYT
>TRBV7-9|-
ASSPRTGSYEQY
>TRBV28|-
ASRGSTGGRSGNTIY
>TRBV5-1|once
ASSLGQGSSNEQF
>TRBV9|-
ASSVGTDRGTYEQY
>TRBV30|-
AWRGQGTGYT
>TRBV7-9|-
ASSLGTPGDEQY
>TRBV19|-
ASSMIGGRGNQPQH
>TRBV5-4|-
ASSPGQGTGTYNSPLH
>TRBV5-1|-
ASSLVTGGPAREQY
>TRBV18|-
ASSPGGGDYGYT
>TRBV7-9|-
ASRAIESTNEKLF
>TRBV6-6|-
ASSYSADRGNEQF
>TRBV4-2|-
ASSQGTEPGGHQETQY
>TRBV6-6|-
ASSPGGSSHEQF
>TRBV6-5|-
ASSLTVSGANVLT
>TRBV5-1|-
ASSFHNSGTEAF
>TRBV5-7|-
ASSFFDRVTDTQY
>TRBV7-3|few
ASSPRQGTTGELF
>TRBV5-6|few
ASSWRGGQGANQPQH
>TRBV10-3|-
AISDSRTGKYSNQPQH
>TRBV5-4|-
ASSLAGGKGTEAF
>TRBV4-2|once
ASSQDRVRGVYEQY
>TRBV7-9|-
SSSSRQAPGAPEQY
>TRBV14|-
ASSWTGGGSYEQY
>TRBV19|-
ASSSGLGASYEQY
>TRBV19|-
ASSIGQGNSPLH
>TRBV4-2|-
ASSQLQGSTEAF
>TRBV28|-
ASRTGHLRASPLH
>TRBV11-3|-
ASSYTRGEQY